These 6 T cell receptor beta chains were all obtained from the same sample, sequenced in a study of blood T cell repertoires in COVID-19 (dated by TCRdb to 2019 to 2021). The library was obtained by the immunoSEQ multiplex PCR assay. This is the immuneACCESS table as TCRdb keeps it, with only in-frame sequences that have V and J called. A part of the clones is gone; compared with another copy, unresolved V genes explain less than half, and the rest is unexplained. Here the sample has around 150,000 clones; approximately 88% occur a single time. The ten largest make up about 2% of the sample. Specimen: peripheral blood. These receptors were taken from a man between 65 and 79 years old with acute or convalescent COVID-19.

The CDR3 loop reads CASSVDRVTDTQYF. The CDR3 DNA is TGTGCCAGCAGCGTAGACAGGGTGACAGATACGCAGTATTTT. The chain joins TRBV9 to TRBJ2-3, with TRBD1 as a possible D gene (6 bases). The CDR3 has 14 residues. V was cut by 0 bases and J by 3 bases, with 8 bases left in between. Germline V gene sequence: CDR1 SGDLS, CDR2 YYNGEE.

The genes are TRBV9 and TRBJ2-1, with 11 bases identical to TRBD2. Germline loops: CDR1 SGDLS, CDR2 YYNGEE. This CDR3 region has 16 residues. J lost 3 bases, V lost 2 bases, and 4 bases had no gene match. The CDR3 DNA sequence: TGTGCCAGCAGCGTTGCCGGGACTAGCGGCTACAATGAGCAGTTCTTC. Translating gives CASSVAGTSGYNEQFF.

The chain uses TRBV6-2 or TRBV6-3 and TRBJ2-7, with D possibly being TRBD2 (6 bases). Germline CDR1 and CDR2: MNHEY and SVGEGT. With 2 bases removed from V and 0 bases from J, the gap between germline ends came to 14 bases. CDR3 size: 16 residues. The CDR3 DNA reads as TGTGCCAGCAGTTACCGTGGTAGCGGAGGCTCCTACGAGCAGTACTTC. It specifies CASSYRGSGGSYEQYF.

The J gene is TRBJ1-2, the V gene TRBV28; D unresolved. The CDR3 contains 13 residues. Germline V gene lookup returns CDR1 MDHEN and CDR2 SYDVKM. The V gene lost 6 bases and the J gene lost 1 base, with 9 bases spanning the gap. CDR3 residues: CASSLADNYGYTF. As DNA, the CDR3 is TGTGCCAGCAGCCTGGCGGATAACTATGGCTACACCTTC.

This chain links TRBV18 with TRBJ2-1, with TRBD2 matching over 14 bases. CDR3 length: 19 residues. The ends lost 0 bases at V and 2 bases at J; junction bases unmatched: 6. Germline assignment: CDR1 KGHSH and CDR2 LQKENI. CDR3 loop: CASSPPGTSGGITYNEQFF. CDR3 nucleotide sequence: TGTGCCAGCTCACCACCGGGGACTAGCGGGGGAATTACCTACAATGAGCAGTTCTTC.

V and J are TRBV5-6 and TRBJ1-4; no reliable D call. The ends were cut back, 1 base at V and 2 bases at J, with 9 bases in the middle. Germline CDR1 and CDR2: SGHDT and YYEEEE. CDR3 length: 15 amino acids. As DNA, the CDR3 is TGTGCCAGCAGCTTGTTGGTTCAGACTAATGAAAAACTGTTTTTT. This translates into CASSLLVQTNEKLFF.